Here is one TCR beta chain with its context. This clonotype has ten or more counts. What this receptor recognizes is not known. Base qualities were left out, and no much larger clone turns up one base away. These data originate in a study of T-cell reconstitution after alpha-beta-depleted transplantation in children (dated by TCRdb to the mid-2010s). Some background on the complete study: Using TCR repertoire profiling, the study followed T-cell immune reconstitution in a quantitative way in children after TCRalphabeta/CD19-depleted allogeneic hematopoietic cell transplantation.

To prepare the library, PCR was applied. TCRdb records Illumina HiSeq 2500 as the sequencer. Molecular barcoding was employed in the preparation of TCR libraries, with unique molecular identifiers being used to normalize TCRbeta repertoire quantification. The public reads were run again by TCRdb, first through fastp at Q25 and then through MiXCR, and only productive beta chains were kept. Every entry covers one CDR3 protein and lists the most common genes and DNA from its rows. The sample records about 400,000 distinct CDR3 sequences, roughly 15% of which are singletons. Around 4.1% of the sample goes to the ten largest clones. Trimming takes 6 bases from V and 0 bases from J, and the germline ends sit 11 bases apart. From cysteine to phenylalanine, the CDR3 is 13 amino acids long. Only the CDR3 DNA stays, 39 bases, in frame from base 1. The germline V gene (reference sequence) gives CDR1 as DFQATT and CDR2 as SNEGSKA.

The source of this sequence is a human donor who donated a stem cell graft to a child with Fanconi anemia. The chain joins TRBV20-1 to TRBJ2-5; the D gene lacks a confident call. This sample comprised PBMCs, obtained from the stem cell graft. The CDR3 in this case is CSAEAEYQETQYF. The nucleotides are TGCAGTGCCGAGGCCGAGTACCAAGAGACCCAGTACTTC.